Listed below are T cell receptor beta chains from one sample, sequenced in a study of yellow fever vaccine responses in identical twins. Via MiXCR, TCRdb re-called the RT-PCR reads, giving one row per CDR3 protein. The sample lists approximately 11,000 distinct CDR3 sequences, roughly 82% occurring once. The material was T cells from blood (PBMCs), unsorted or a sorted subset (not recorded which), obtained before or after yellow fever vaccination (not recorded which). The source of these receptors is a woman between 18 and 29 years old who received the yellow fever vaccine. Both conserved end residues are part of each CDR3. The D gene is left open where the match is weak. Not all rows give a size; the values are once, few, many and, for expanded clones, a class.

clone size	V gene	D gene	J gene	CDR3 protein	CDR3 DNA
.	TRBV11-1	.	TRBJ1-1	CASSSPRQIMNTEAFF	TGTGCCAGCAGCTCTCCGCGTCAGATCATGAACACTGAAGCTTTCTTT
.	TRBV4-1	.	TRBJ1-2	CASSPPGLAGYTF	TGCGCCAGCAGCCCTCCGGGTCTCGCTGGCTACACCTTC
few	TRBV27	.	TRBJ1-4	CASNQGRRGEKLFF	TGTGCCAGCAACCAGGGTCGACGTGGTGAAAAACTGTTTTTT
once	TRBV12-3/TRBV12-4	.	TRBJ2-7	CASSQDGYSYEQYF	TGTGCCAGCAGTCAGGACGGTTACTCCTACGAGCAGTACTTC
.	TRBV2	.	TRBJ2-7	CASSESTVTAAYEQYF	TGTGCCAGCAGTGAATCGACAGTGACAGCCGCCTACGAGCAGTACTTC
.	TRBV14	.	TRBJ2-3	CASSQGTKSTDTQYF	TGTGCCAGCAGCCAAGGCACAAAAAGCACAGATACGCAGTATTTT
once	TRBV6-1	.	TRBJ2-2	CASSESQGAGELFF	TGTGCCAGCAGTGAAAGCCAGGGCGCCGGGGAGCTGTTTTTT
.	TRBV3-1	.	TRBJ2-1	CASSQQPSYNEQFF	TGTGCCAGCAGCCAGCAGCCGTCCTACAATGAGCAGTTCTTC
medium-sized	TRBV4-1	.	TRBJ1-4	CASSQGGQSREKLFF	TGCGCCAGCAGCCAAGGTGGACAATCCAGGGAAAAACTGTTTTTT
.	TRBV29-1	.	TRBJ2-2	CSALMGAGELFF	TGCAGCGCGCTGATGGGGGCCGGGGAGCTGTTTTTT
once	TRBV6-1	.	TRBJ1-5	CASSERGGSGPQHF	TGTGCCAGCAGTGAACGGGGGGGTTCAGGGCCCCAGCATTTT
.	TRBV7-9	.	TRBJ1-5	CASRMGNQPQHF	TGTGCCAGCAGGATGGGCAATCAGCCCCAGCATTTT
.	TRBV2	.	TRBJ1-2	CAVKWGQLLGYTF	TGTGCCGTAAAATGGGGACAACTTCTTGGCTACACCTTC
.	TRBV2	.	TRBJ2-7	CASSGTYEQYF	TGTGCCAGCAGTGGAACCTACGAGCAGTACTTC
.	TRBV11-3	.	TRBJ2-2	CASSLEFWGRMNTGELFF	TGTGCCAGCAGCTTAGAATTCTGGGGGCGCATGAACACCGGGGAGCTGTTTTTT
.	TRBV3-1	TRBD2	TRBJ2-1	CASSPRLAGGYSYNEQFF	TGTGCCAGCAGCCCCAGACTAGCGGGAGGGTATTCCTACAATGAGCAGTTCTTC
.	TRBV24-1	.	TRBJ2-5	CATSGGAQETQYF	TGTGCCACCAGTGGAGGGGCCCAAGAGACCCAGTACTTC
.	TRBV19	TRBD1	TRBJ1-1	CASSIVGGGMLDTEAFF	TGTGCCAGTAGTATAGTCGGAGGGGGCATGTTGGACACTGAAGCTTTCTTT
.	TRBV2	.	TRBJ2-1	CASSPDADNEQFF	TGTGCCAGCAGTCCCGACGCCGACAATGAGCAGTTCTTC
once	TRBV11-1	.	TRBJ2-7	CASSLVNRDYEQYF	TGTGCCAGCAGCTTAGTAAACAGGGATTACGAGCAGTACTTC
.	TRBV19	TRBD1	TRBJ2-1	CASSISWTGIYNEQFF	TGTGCCAGTAGTATCTCCTGGACAGGGATCTACAATGAGCAGTTCTTC
.	TRBV11-2	.	TRBJ1-1	CASSLGHSQRFVNTEAFF	TGTGCCAGCAGCTTAGGACACTCCCAGAGGTTTGTGAACACTGAAGCTTTCTTT
.	TRBV19	.	TRBJ2-1	CASQGGWNEQFF	TGTGCCAGTCAGGGGGGTTGGAATGAGCAGTTCTTC
.	TRBV6-1	TRBD1	TRBJ1-2	CASSGQGADGYTF	TGTGCCAGCAGTGGACAGGGGGCTGATGGCTACACCTTC
hyperexpanded	TRBV7-2	.	TRBJ1-1	CASSFLSSEAFF	TGTGCCAGCAGCTTTTTGTCCAGTGAAGCTTTCTTT
.	TRBV19	TRBD2	TRBJ2-7	CASSIPLAGVAEQYF	TGTGCCAGTAGTATACCGCTAGCGGGAGTGGCCGAGCAGTACTTC
.	TRBV27	TRBD2	TRBJ2-3	CASSRSGDTQYF	TGTGCCAGCAGTCGTAGCGGGGATACGCAGTATTTT
.	TRBV2	.	TRBJ1-2	CASSETSEYGYTF	TGTGCCAGCAGTGAAACGTCAGAGTATGGCTACACCTTC